These 32 T cell receptor beta chains share one sample of origin, sequenced in a study of T-cell memory formation after mild COVID-19. One entry per CDR3 protein, called by TCRdb with MiXCR from the 5' RACE reads. The repertoire holds some 310,000 distinct CDR3 sequences, with around a fifth as singletons. Sequenced input: PBMCs or a T cell subset sorted from them (not recorded which). The receptors come from a man younger than 30 who had mild COVID-19 (a few samples of this study predate the infection). Cell type and time point are not known.

V gene TRBV23-1 combines with J gene TRBJ1-5; D is ambiguous. TRBV23-1 is given ORF status, its function remaining uncertain. The length of the CDR3 is 14 residues. V was clipped by 8 bases and J by 3 bases, with 14 bases between them. The CDR3 DNA follows: TGCGCCAGCGGTAACGAGGAGAACAATCAGCCCCAGCATTTT. This codes for CASGNEENNQPQHF.

In this sample, this clonotype turned up a few times. This chain connects TRBV6-5 to TRBJ1-4, with D possibly being TRBD1 (6 bases). The germline V gene encodes CDR1 MNHEY and CDR2 SVGAGI. Between the trimmed V and J ends, which lost 2 bases and 11 bases, there was a span of 12 bases. The CDR3 extends over 13 amino acids. The CDR3 spells CASSYRDQGKLFF. In DNA, the CDR3 is TGTGCCAGCAGTTACCGAGATCAGGGGAAACTGTTTTTT.

This clonotype has a count of ten or more. The genes are TRBV12-3 or TRBV12-4 and TRBJ1-6, with D hard to call. The CDR3 has 16 amino acids. Trimming cost V 3 bases and J 7 bases, with 16 bases left between them. Written as DNA, the CDR3 is TGTGCCAGCAGTTTCGGTGGCAGTGAGTTAAATTCACCCCTCCACTTT. The encoded protein is CASSFGGSELNSPLHF.

The gene calls are TRBV4-3 and TRBJ2-3, with D perhaps TRBD1 (6 bases). The length of the CDR3 is 16 residues. Trimming left V 0 bases short and J 4 bases short, with 14 bases between. The germline V gene encodes CDR1 LGHNA and CDR2 YSLEER. CDR3 DNA sequence: TGCGCCAGCAGCCAAGAAGGCAGGGGTCGGGCAGATACGCAGTATTTT. Translated: CASSQEGRGRADTQYF.

The genes are TRBV28 and TRBJ1-2, with 7 nucleotides matching TRBD1. Per germline, CDR1 MDHEN and CDR2 SYDVKM. The CDR3 runs to 14 residues. Losses at the gene ends were 3 bases for V and 4 bases for J; bases not matched to a gene: 5. The CDR3, as DNA: TGTGCCAGCAGTTTTCAGGGGGGCCTCTATGGCTACACCTTC. Translating gives CASSFQGGLYGYTF.

This sequence joins TRBV6-5 and TRBJ1-4; D not resolved. Looked up from germline, CDR1 is MNHEY and CDR2 is SVGAGI. The CDR3 runs to 15 residues. Trimming pared 4 bases from V and 8 bases from J, leaving 17 bases between. Written as DNA, the CDR3 is TGTGCCAGCAGTTCGGGGATGAGGGTGGGGGAAAAACTGTTTTTT. Translation gives CASSSGMRVGEKLFF.

This clonotype was counted a few times. J is TRBJ2-5 and V is TRBV6-5, with 12 bases identical to TRBD2. The junction had 8 bases not matched to a gene; V was cut back by 6 bases and J by 6 bases. Germline assignment: CDR1 MNHEY and CDR2 SVGAGI. The CDR3 sequence is 15 residues long. In DNA form, the CDR3 reads TGTGCCAGCAGAAAACTAGCGGGGGGCTCACAGACCCAGTACTTC. Its protein product is CASRKLAGGSQTQYF.

The CDR3 is CSVGQSRNQPQHF. The DNA for the CDR3 is TGCAGCGTTGGACAGTCACGCAATCAGCCCCAGCATTTT. The rearrangement links TRBV29-1 to TRBJ1-5; perhaps TRBD1 as D (5 bases). CDR3 length equals 13 residues. Trimming removed 4 bases at V and 2 bases at J, with 9 bases between. Germline CDR1 and CDR2: SQVTM and ANQGSEA.

This clonotype has only a few counts. The chain carries TRBV10-3 and TRBJ2-1, with TRBD2 matching 11 bases. This CDR3 spans 15 amino acids. Germline loops: CDR1 ENHRY, CDR2 SYGVKD. The ends lost 4 bases at V and 5 bases at J; junction bases unmatched: 4. CDR3 amino acids: CAISAQLAGDNEQFF. The CDR3, as DNA: TGTGCCATCAGTGCCCAACTAGCGGGGGACAATGAGCAGTTCTTC.

The rearrangement links TRBV20-1 to TRBJ2-1, with D unresolved. This CDR3 has 12 amino acids. V was pared by 4 bases and J by 10 bases, with 14 bases between. Per germline, CDR1 DFQATT and CDR2 SNEGSKA (reference sequence). The CDR3 DNA reads TGCAGTGCTACCCCCGACGTGACCGAGCAGTTCTTC. Residues: CSATPDVTEQFF.

This clonotype was detected only a few times. The chain combines TRBV14 with TRBJ1-4; D call uncertain. CDR1 SGHDN and CDR2 FVKESK come from the germline V gene. The CDR3 loop spans 13 amino acids. Trimming pared 4 bases from V and 7 bases from J, leaving 10 bases between. This CDR3 is CASSRNGPEKLFF. The CDR3, as DNA: TGTGCCAGCAGCCGCAACGGACCTGAAAAACTGTTTTTT.

This clonotype was seen a handful of times. V and J are TRBV7-2 and TRBJ2-1, with TRBD1 matching 11 bases. The V and J ends lost 7 bases and 9 bases, in that order; junction bases with no gene match: 8. This CDR3 spans 14 amino acids. From germline, CDR1 is SGHTA and CDR2 FQGNSA. This chain's CDR3 is CASMWDRGWGEQFF. CDR3 nucleotides: TGTGCCAGCATGTGGGACAGGGGGTGGGGTGAGCAGTTCTTC.

This clonotype turned up a few times. The V call is TRBV7-9, the J call TRBJ2-5, with D uncertain. The germline V gene encodes CDR1 SEHNR and CDR2 FQNEAQ (reference sequence). V gave up 5 bases and J gave up 5 bases, with 18 bases separating them. The CDR3 contains 15 residues. The CDR3 region has the DNA TGTGCCAGCAGCCTCGGGCAAGGGATCGGGGAGACCCAGTACTTC. It is translated as CASSLGQGIGETQYF.

V and J are TRBV7-9 and TRBJ2-2; D might be TRBD1 (5 bases). CDR1 and CDR2 from the germline V gene are SEHNR and FQNEAQ (reference sequence). The CDR3 is made up of 14 amino acids. With 4 bases removed from V and 1 base from J, the gap between germline ends came to 7 bases. Here the CDR3 reads CASSSTENTGELFF. The CDR3 DNA follows: TGTGCCAGCAGCTCGACAGAGAACACCGGGGAGCTGTTTTTT.

This clonotype was seen a handful of times. The chain links TRBV27 to TRBJ2-7; possible D gene TRBD1, 5 bases. This CDR3 contains 12 residues. The V gene's germline CDR1 is MNHEY and CDR2 SMNVEV (reference sequence). Deletions cut 5 bases from V and 4 bases from J, with 9 bases between. CDR3 protein: CASSQGLYEQYF. Here the CDR3 DNA reads TGTGCCAGCAGTCAGGGCCTTTACGAGCAGTACTTC.

This clonotype has just a few counts. The gene calls are TRBV7-8 and TRBJ1-5; D might be TRBD1 (6 bases). The CDR3 is 16 residues long. Germline V CDR1 and CDR2: SGHVS, FQNEAQ. V dropped 1 base and J dropped 1 base, with 11 bases sitting between them. The CDR3: CASSLDWGASNQPQHF. CDR3 nucleotides: TGTGCCAGCAGCTTAGATTGGGGGGCAAGCAATCAGCCCCAGCATTTT.

This chain joins TRBV7-2 and TRBJ2-2; D call uncertain. V was trimmed by 5 bases and J by 0 bases, leaving 13 bases between them. Germline V CDR1 and CDR2: SGHTA, FQGNSA. CDR3 length equals 16 residues. CDR3 amino acids: CASSRDWSANTGELFF. As DNA, the CDR3 is TGTGCCAGCAGCCGAGACTGGTCCGCGAACACCGGGGAGCTGTTTTTT. The full variable domain, with the rest looked up from reference TRBV7-2 and TRBJ2-2, is GAGVSQSPSNKVTEKGKDVELRCDPISGHTALYWYRQSLGQGLEFLIYFQGNSAPDKSGLPSDRFSAERTGGSVSTLTIQRTQQEDSAVYLCASSRDWSANTGELFFGEGSRLTVL.

The V call is TRBV20-1, the J call TRBJ2-5, with D maybe TRBD1 (5 bases). Trimming took 1 base from V and 7 from J, leaving 10 bases between them. The CDR3 runs 12 residues. Germline CDR1 reads DFQATT; CDR2 reads SNEGSKA (reference sequence). CDR3 sequence reads: CSARARDGTQYF. In nucleotides, the CDR3 is TGCAGTGCTAGAGCCAGGGATGGGACCCAGTACTTC.

This clonotype was seen a few times. This rearrangement joins TRBV7-8 to TRBJ2-7, with TRBD2 as a possible D gene (6 bases). This CDR3 spans 14 amino acids. Germline CDR1 is SGHVS and CDR2 is FQNEAQ. V gave up 2 bases and J gave up 5 bases, with 13 bases separating them. In nucleotides, the CDR3 is TGTGCCAGCAGCTTATCTTCTAGACTAGACGAGCAGTACGTC. Translation gives CASSLSSRLDEQYV.

This clonotype was counted many times. This chain joins TRBV9 and TRBJ2-3; possibly TRBD1 or TRBD2 for D (5 bases each). The CDR3 extends over 15 amino acids. Germline V gene data show CDR1 as SGDLS and CDR2 as YYNGEE. Trimming stripped 4 bases from V and 2 bases from J, with 14 bases between. CDR3 coding DNA: TGTGCCAGCAGCCCCACCGGGGCGATCACAGATACGCAGTATTTT. It is translated as CASSPTGAITDTQYF.

This chain joins TRBV2 and TRBJ2-3, with 10 bases lining up with TRBD2. This CDR3 has 15 amino acids. The V gene end was trimmed by 6 bases and the J gene end by 8 bases; junction bases not matched to a gene: 11. From germline, CDR1 is SNHLY and CDR2 FYNNEI. The CDR3 region has the DNA TGTGCCAGCAGGAAAGCGGGGGGGATTCGAGCTACGCAGTATTTT. It specifies CASRKAGGIRATQYF. The whole variable domain, remainder taken from reference TRBV2 and TRBJ2-3, is EPEVTQTPSHQVTQMGQEVILRCVPISNHLYFYWYRQILGQKVEFLVSFYNNEISEKSEIFDDQFSVERPDGSNFTLKIRSTKLEDSAMYFCASRKAGGIRATQYFGPGTRLTVL.

V is TRBV12-3 or TRBV12-4 and J is TRBJ1-3; D is undetermined. V lost 2 bases and J 0 bases, leaving 8 bases between the germline ends. The CDR3 loop spans 15 amino acids. CDR3 bases: TGTGCCAGCAGTTTATCCCACGGCTCTGGAAACACCATATATTTT. The encoded protein is CASSLSHGSGNTIYF.

This clonotype was seen only a few times. The gene calls are TRBV12-3 or TRBV12-4 and TRBJ2-2; D is undetermined. The CDR3 is 13 amino acids. Trimming cost V 5 bases and J 7 bases, with 11 bases left between them. As DNA, the CDR3 is TGTGCCAGCAGTCCTGGTCCGGGCGGGGAGCTGTTTTTT. Residues: CASSPGPGGELFF.

This clonotype was counted only a few times. V is TRBV2 and J is TRBJ2-1; TRBD2 agrees at 13 bases. The junction had 4 bases not matched to a gene; V was cut back by 4 bases and J by 10 bases. The germline V gene has CDR1 SNHLY and CDR2 FYNNEI. This CDR3 contains 14 residues. CDR3 in DNA: TGTGCCAGCAGTGGGGGACTAGCGGGGAGCGAGCAGTTCTTC. Translated: CASSGGLAGSEQFF.

There are a few counts of this clonotype. This chain links TRBV4-3 with TRBJ2-3, with D unclear. The germline gives CDR1 LGHNA, CDR2 YSLEER. Between the trimmed V and J ends, which lost 0 bases and 0 bases, there was a span of 4 bases. This CDR3 has 14 amino acids. The CDR3, as DNA: TGCGCCAGCAGCCAAGAAGCTAGCACAGATACGCAGTATTTT. Its protein product is CASSQEASTDTQYF.

In this sample, this clonotype turned up a few times. This sequence joins TRBV5-1 and TRBJ2-1; tentatively, D is TRBD2 (5 bases). The CDR3 spans 14 residues. Trimming took off 2 bases at V and 11 bases at J, with 17 bases between the two ends. Germline CDR1 and CDR2: SGHRS and YFSETQ. In DNA form, the CDR3 reads TGCGCCAGCAGCTTCGATCCCGAGGGTTTTAAGCAGTTCTTC. Translation: CASSFDPEGFKQFF. The variable domain in full, with the rest retrieved from reference TRBV5-1 and TRBJ2-1, is KAGVTQTPRYLIKTRGQQVTLSCSPISGHRSVSWYQQTPGQGLQFLFEYFSETQRNKGNFPGRFSGRQFSNSRSEMNVSTLELGDSALYLCASSFDPEGFKQFFGPGTRLTVL.

There are a few counts of this clonotype. The chain joins TRBV4-3 to TRBJ2-3; no clear D. Trimming left V 8 bases short and J 0 bases short, with 12 bases between. Germline CDR1 and CDR2: LGHNA and YSLEER. This CDR3 has 14 amino acids. As DNA, the CDR3 is TGCGCCAGCCGGTCCGACCTGAGCACAGATACGCAGTATTTT. Its protein is CASRSDLSTDTQYF.

This clonotype was counted only a few times. This sequence joins TRBV9 and TRBJ1-6, with D maybe TRBD1 (5 bases). Germline values: CDR1 SGDLS, CDR2 YYNGEE. V lost 6 bases and J lost 10, with 20 bases in between. The CDR3 loop spans 15 amino acids. The chain's CDR3 is CASTPSTGQGSPLHF. In DNA, the CDR3 is TGTGCCAGCACCCCGAGCACAGGTCAGGGATCACCCCTCCACTTT.

This clonotype was counted only a few times. The chain employs TRBV3-1 and TRBJ2-2; D gene ambiguous. Germline values: CDR1 LGHDT, CDR2 YNNKEL (reference sequence). Trimming took off 6 bases at V and 4 bases at J, with 15 bases between the two ends. The CDR3 totals 15 residues. The CDR3 sequence is CASRGNPTITGELFF. The CDR3 DNA reads as TGTGCCAGCAGGGGGAACCCGACGATCACCGGGGAGCTGTTTTTT.

CDR3 nucleotides: TGTGCCATCAGTGAGTCGACTGCAGGGGGGAACACTGAAGCTTTCTTT. Protein sequence: CAISESTAGGNTEAFF. The chain links TRBV10-3 to TRBJ1-1; the match to TRBD1 covers 7 bases. V lost 0 bases, J lost 1 base, and 5 bases stayed unmatched. Germline V gives CDR1 ENHRY, CDR2 SYGVKD. CDR3 size: 16 residues.

This clonotype was seen a handful of times. The chain links TRBV24-1 to TRBJ2-1; 8 nucleotides agree with TRBD2. The CDR3 is 12 residues long. The ends lost 9 bases at V and 4 bases at J; junction bases unmatched: 1. Germline CDR1 and CDR2: KGHDR and SFDVKD. This chain's CDR3 is CATAGGYNEQFF. The CDR3, as DNA: TGTGCCACCGCGGGGGGATACAATGAGCAGTTCTTC.

Note on this clonotype: The junction departs from germline at one end; a sequencing error may be responsible. This rearrangement joins TRBV7-7 to TRBJ2-2; 7 positions agree with TRBD2. This CDR3 comprises 14 residues. Germline V gene sequence: CDR1 SSHAT, CDR2 FNYEAQ (reference sequence). DNA of the CDR3: TGTGCTAGCAGCCCTCCGGGGGGCACCGGGGAGCTGTTTTTT. Translation gives CASSPPGGTGELFF.